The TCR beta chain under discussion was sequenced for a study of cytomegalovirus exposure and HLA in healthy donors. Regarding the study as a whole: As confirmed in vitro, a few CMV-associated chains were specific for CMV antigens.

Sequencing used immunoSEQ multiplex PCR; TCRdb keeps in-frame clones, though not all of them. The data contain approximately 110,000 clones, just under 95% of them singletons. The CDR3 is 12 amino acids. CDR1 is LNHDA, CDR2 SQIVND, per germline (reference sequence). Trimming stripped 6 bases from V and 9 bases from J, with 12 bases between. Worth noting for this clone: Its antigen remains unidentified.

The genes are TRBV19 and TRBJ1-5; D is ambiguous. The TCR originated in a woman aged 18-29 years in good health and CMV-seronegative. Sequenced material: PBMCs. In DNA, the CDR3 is TGTGCCAGTAGCCCGATCCTGAGGCCCCAGCATTTT. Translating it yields CASSPILRPQHF.